This entry concerns a single TCR beta chain. Its antigen is unidentified. The sample comes from a study of molecular identifiers for immune sequencing clone quantification. With 10%, 30% or 50% of RNA, about 17,000 to 1,100,000 naive CD8 T cells were sequenced. Listed TCR primers, together with previously described methods, were used for the bulk TCR libraries. TCRdb independently ran MiXCR on the PCR reads; one entry per CDR3 protein. The sample consists of 460,000 or so distinct CDR3 sequences, over 20% of them appearing once. The CDR3 covers 18 residues. Germline CDR1 reads MNHEY; CDR2 reads SMNVEV (reference sequence). The ends lost 1 base at V and 3 bases at J; junction bases unmatched: 10. Study-wide findings and caveats: The study found clones above 20 RNA copies held over 98% of effector molecules and under 1% in naive cells. Reportedly, one cell's Jurkat TCR RNA was detected within 1,100,000 naive CD8 cells.

The source of this sequence is a human donor in good health. Some libraries in this study had Jurkat cell RNA spiked in. Sequencing used naive CD8+ T cells from blood, with Jurkat cell RNA spiked in. Specified subset: FACS-sorted CD8+CD4-CCR7+CD45RA+ naive T cells. The V gene is TRBV27, the J gene TRBJ1-1, with 11 bases lining up with TRBD1. Here the CDR3 reads CASSLLARTGGGHTEAFF. In DNA, the CDR3 is TGTGCCAGCAGTTTATTAGCCCGGACAGGGGGCGGCCACACTGAAGCTTTCTTT.